This T cell receptor beta chain was identified in a study of cytomegalovirus exposure and HLA in healthy donors. Study outcomes and limitations: In vitro confirmation showed three CMV-associated chains to be CMV antigen specific. Reportedly, cytomegalovirus status was diagnosed with high sensitivity and specificity. The tendency of first-cohort TCR clusters to co-occur in the 120 or so validation repertoires was identified by a subsequent analysis.

This clone occurred once. The antigen remains unidentified. Clones were sequenced by immunoSEQ multiplex PCR, and TCRdb holds only the in-frame ones, with some missing. The data contain some 56,000 clones, approximately 92% of them singletons. This CDR3 comprises 17 residues. Germline V gene sequence: CDR1 SGHAT, CDR2 FQNNGV. The J segment lost 3 bases and the V segment lost 0 bases, leaving 7 bases of the junction unmatched. The sample consisted of PBMCs. V is TRBV11-2 and J is TRBJ2-1; 8 bases fit TRBD2. The source is a man aged 18 to 30 in good health and CMV-seronegative. DNA of the CDR3: TGTGCCAGCAGCTTAGACCACGGTAGCGGGATCTACAATGAGCAGTTCTTC. This gives the protein CASSLDHGSGIYNEQFF.